The clone carrying this TCR beta chain was recorded many times. No antigen is known for it. As the template, RNA transcripts were used to amplify TCR beta CDR3 regions. Amplification began with first-round RT-PCR using HTBI primers, then second-round multiplex PCR was performed. TCRdb reprocessed the multiplex PCR reads with MiXCR, giving one entry per CDR3 protein. Of about 340,000 distinct CDR3 sequences in the sample, roughly 16% were seen once. This sample is part of a study of Graves' ophthalmopathy and Graves' hyperthyroidism. Points from the study as a whole: Detection in blood was also observed for most expanded thyroid clonotypes above 0.001 frequency. The model predicted progression of ophthalmopathy with a sensitivity of approximately 68%, and its specificity was 72.22%.

Having ophthalmopathy, the donors showed moderate-to-severe activity, CAS ≥3 and NOSPECS ≥4, with disease lasting under 3 months. The PBMCs had their origin in less than 13 ml of fresh peripheral blood. This TCR came from an adult man with Graves' ophthalmopathy. The source material was peripheral blood.

Here the CDR3 DNA reads TGTGCCAGCAGGGATCCAGGGAACTCACCCCTCCACTTT. Translating gives CASRDPGNSPLHF. The rearrangement joins TRBV6-2 or TRBV6-3 to TRBJ1-6, with D maybe TRBD1 (5 bases). CDR3 length: 13 residues. Germline V gene lookup returns CDR1 MNHEY and CDR2 SVGEGT. V was cut by 6 bases and J by 10 bases, with 13 bases left in between.